Here is one T cell receptor beta chain with its context. The source of the sample is a study of cytomegalovirus exposure and HLA in healthy donors. The germline V gene encodes CDR1 MDHEN and CDR2 SYDVKM. This CDR3 has 13 amino acids. Trimming removed 6 bases from V and 0 bases from J, with 6 bases in between. TCRdb's copy holds only in-frame clones and misses some; the assay was immunoSEQ multiplex PCR. The sample shows roughly 52,000 clones, around 90% of them seen only once. Sample: PBMCs. This sequence originates from a man younger than 35 in good health and CMV-seronegative. This chain connects TRBV28 to TRBJ1-5, with D hard to call. This CDR3 is CASSPFSNQPQHF. The CDR3 DNA follows: TGTGCCAGCAGCCCATTTAGCAATCAGCCCCAGCATTTT.